This T cell receptor beta chain came from a study of T-cell memory formation after mild COVID-19. TCRdb ran MiXCR on the 5' RACE reads and lists one entry per CDR3 protein. Among under 650,000 distinct CDR3 sequences listed, about a sixth were seen once. Germline CDR1 reads SGHTA; CDR2 reads FQGNSA. V was pared by 3 bases and J by 5 bases, with 13 bases between. The CDR3 has 14 amino acids. The specimen was PBMCs or a T cell subset sorted from them (not recorded which). This TCR was sampled from an adult woman who had mild COVID-19 (a few samples of this study predate the infection). Cell type and time point are not known. This sequence joins TRBV7-2 and TRBJ2-5; D might be TRBD1 or TRBD2, each matching 5 bases. DNA for the CDR3: TGTGCCAGCAGCTTGGCCGGGGCGTTCGAGACCCAGTACTTC. Protein product: CASSLAGAFETQYF.